These 23 T cell receptor beta chains came from one sample sequenced in a study of cytomegalovirus exposure and HLA in healthy donors (dated by TCRdb to about 2017). The protocol used for the library was the immunoSEQ multiplex PCR assay. A mixture of 60 forward primers for TCR Vbeta segments and 13 reverse primers for TCR Jbeta segments was used in the multiplex PCR. In its TCRdb copy, this immuneACCESS table keeps in-frame sequences only and misses some clones. Where compared with another copy, unresolved V genes explain less than half of these, and the others have no known cause. The sample table lists about 150,000 clones, 70% of them with a count of one. The ten largest account for about 2% of the sample. The specimen sequenced was PBMCs. Every receptor here comes from a woman aged 55-69 years in good health and CMV-seropositive.

This chain uses TRBV28 with TRBJ2-1, with TRBD2 identical over 11 bases. The CDR3 spans 16 residues. V lost 5 bases to trimming and J lost 7 bases; unmatched junction nucleotides: 10. The germline gives CDR1 MDHEN, CDR2 SYDVKM. The CDR3 here is CASSRSSGRAGNEQFF. DNA for the CDR3: TGTGCCAGCAGTCGGAGTAGCGGGAGGGCCGGAAATGAGCAGTTCTTC.

In DNA, the CDR3 is TGCGCCAGCAGCGCGGACAGGGTTAGGGATGAGCAGTTCTTC. Amino acid sequence: CASSADRVRDEQFF. This chain connects TRBV5-1 to TRBJ2-1, with 8 bases fitting TRBD1. Unmatched junction bases numbered 8, after V lost 4 bases and J lost 8 bases. Germline CDR1 is SGHRS and CDR2 is YFSETQ. This CDR3 region has 14 residues.

The chain joins TRBV19 to TRBJ2-1; 10 positions agree with TRBD1. Losses at the gene ends were 6 bases for V and 8 bases for J; bases not matched to a gene: 10. The CDR3 length is 15 residues. The germline CDR1 and CDR2 sequences are LNHDA and SQIVND (reference sequence). CDR3 nucleotides: TGTGCCAGTAGGGTCGGGGACAGGGGAGGGGATGAGCAGTTCTTC. It specifies CASRVGDRGGDEQFF.

The rearrangement uses TRBV19 and TRBJ1-2; 10 nucleotides agree with TRBD1. The CDR3 length is 18 residues. Per germline, CDR1 LNHDA and CDR2 SQIVND (reference sequence). V lost 3 bases, J lost 2 bases, and 12 bases stayed unmatched. This CDR3 reads CASSIAASGQGRNYGYTF. For the CDR3, the DNA is TGTGCCAGTAGTATTGCCGCTTCGGGACAGGGGAGGAACTATGGCTACACCTTC.

The gene calls are TRBV11-2 and TRBJ2-7; 8 nucleotides line up with TRBD2. CDR1 and CDR2 (germline): SGHAT, FQNNGV. The length of the CDR3 is 15 residues. V trimming: 6 bases; J trimming: 1 base; junction bases outside the gene matches: 8. The CDR3 DNA reads TGTGCCAGCAGGCTCACTAGCGGCAGATCCTACGAGCAGTACTTC. It encodes CASRLTSGRSYEQYF.

The chain uses TRBV6-4 and TRBJ1-2, with D perhaps matching TRBD1 (5 bases). Germline CDR1 is MRHNA and CDR2 is SNTAGT. This CDR3 region has 11 residues. Trimming stripped 11 bases from V and 0 bases from J, with 7 bases between. In DNA form, the CDR3 reads TGTGCCGGGGGGGCTAACTATGGCTACACCTTC. This codes for CAGGANYGYTF.

This rearrangement joins TRBV5-1 to TRBJ2-2, with unresolved D. Germline V lookup: CDR1 SGHRS, CDR2 YFSETQ. There are 16 residues in the CDR3. Trimming removed 5 bases at V and 0 bases at J, with 14 bases between. CDR3 nucleotide sequence: TGCGCCAGCAGTACGTCAGGATTAGCGAACACCGGGGAGCTGTTTTTT. This codes for CASSTSGLANTGELFF. Full variable domain (missing parts from reference TRBV5-1 and TRBJ2-2): KAGVTQTPRYLIKTRGQQVTLSCSPISGHRSVSWYQQTPGQGLQFLFEYFSETQRNKGNFPGRFSGRQFSNSRSEMNVSTLELGDSALYLCASSTSGLANTGELFFGEGSRLTVL.

The chain links TRBV6-1 to TRBJ2-5, with 8 bases that match TRBD1. The tail of the sequence fits TRBJ2-7 better, so the J call may be wrong. CDR3 length: 13 residues. Germline CDR1 is MNHNS and CDR2 is SASEGT. The CDR3 region is CASSVGQDYEQYF. In nucleotides, the CDR3 is TGTGCCAGCAGCGTGGGACAGGACTACGAGCAGTACTTC.

The rearrangement uses TRBV6-1 and TRBJ2-7, with D possibly being TRBD1 (6 bases). The V end lost 1 base, the J end lost 1 base, and 14 bases lay between the germline ends. CDR3 length: 16 amino acids. Germline V CDR1 and CDR2: MNHNS, SASEGT. In DNA, the CDR3 is TGTGCCAGCAGTGAAGTGGACAGAAACCTTTCCTACGAGCAGTACTTC. It is translated as CASSEVDRNLSYEQYF.

The chain couples TRBV28 to TRBJ1-4; a weak D match, TRBD1 (6 bases). The germline V gene has CDR1 MDHEN and CDR2 SYDVKM. V was shortened by 6 bases and J by 4 bases, with 18 bases between the two germline ends. The CDR3 sequence is 16 residues long. The chain's CDR3 is CASSSGVGSSNEKLFF. The CDR3 coding sequence is TGTGCCAGCAGCTCAGGGGTAGGGTCAAGTAATGAAAAACTGTTTTTT.

The chain has TRBV29-1 and TRBJ1-4; D is possibly TRBD1 (6 bases). The germline V and J ends were trimmed by 4 bases and 9 bases, with 12 bases remaining between them. This CDR3 is 12 amino acids long. Germline loops: CDR1 SQVTM, CDR2 ANQGSEA. The CDR3 DNA reads as TGCAGCGTTGCCTGGACAGATAAAAAACTGTTTTTT. Amino acids: CSVAWTDKKLFF.

The chain couples TRBV27 to TRBJ2-1; 7 bases line up with TRBD1. Trimming took 2 bases from V and 1 from J; bases not matched to a gene: 8. The germline gives CDR1 MNHEY, CDR2 SMNVEV (reference sequence). The CDR3 covers 17 residues. The CDR3 bases are TGTGCCAGCAGTTTAGGCCTAGGGACAGTTTCCTACAATGAGCAGTTCTTC. The encoded protein is CASSLGLGTVSYNEQFF.

V gene TRBV2 combines with J gene TRBJ1-5; D remains ambiguous. Deletions cut 3 bases from V and 1 base from J, with 7 bases between. The germline V gene has CDR1 SNHLY and CDR2 FYNNEI. The CDR3 consists of 14 residues. In nucleotides, the CDR3 is TGTGCCAGCAGTGAGCAGAGGAGCAATCAGCCCCAGCATTTT. Translating it yields CASSEQRSNQPQHF.

Only one count was recorded for this clone. V usage is TRBV9 and J usage is TRBJ2-3, with D possibly matching TRBD2 (5 bases). V was trimmed by 2 bases and J by 7 bases, leaving 14 bases between them. The CDR3 spans 14 residues. CDR1 is SGDLS, CDR2 YYNGEE, per germline. The CDR3 is CASSVGGSVNTQYF. The CDR3 DNA follows: TGTGCCAGCAGCGTTGGTGGGAGTGTGAATACGCAGTATTTT.

The rearrangement joins TRBV10-3 to TRBJ2-4, with 9 bases fitting TRBD1. This CDR3 has 17 amino acids. Unmatched junction bases numbered 8, after V lost 0 bases and J lost 5 bases. Per the germline V gene, CDR1 is ENHRY and CDR2 is SYGVKD. The CDR3 DNA sequence: TGTGCCATCAGTGAGTCGTCGGGACAGGGTACCCAAAACATTCAGTACTTC. This encodes CAISESSGQGTQNIQYF.

The chain links TRBV5-1 to TRBJ2-5; D gene uncertain. Trimming took 2 bases from V and 3 from J, leaving 8 bases between them. CDR3 length: 13 residues. The V gene's germline CDR1 is SGHRS and CDR2 YFSETQ. The CDR3 reads CASSLVLKETQYF. For the CDR3, the DNA is TGCGCCAGCAGCTTAGTACTGAAAGAGACCCAGTACTTC.

This chain uses TRBV7-3 with TRBJ1-1; D unclear. Germline-derived CDR1 and CDR2 are SGHTA and FQGTGA. The CDR3 is 14 residues long. V shed 3 bases and J shed 1 base, with 9 bases lying between them. Written as DNA, the CDR3 is TGTGCCAGCAGCTTTGGCCCGGGGAACACTGAAGCTTTCTTT. Its translation is CASSFGPGNTEAFF.

The V gene is TRBV19, the J gene TRBJ1-5, with TRBD1 matching 8 bases. V lost 5 bases to trimming and J lost 4 bases; unmatched junction nucleotides: 1. The CDR3 is 13 residues long. The germline V gene has CDR1 LNHDA and CDR2 SQIVND (reference sequence). The CDR3 DNA reads as TGTGCCAGTAGTGGGGACAGGAATCAGCCCCAGCATTTT. This gives the protein CASSGDRNQPQHF.

This chain joins TRBV5-6 and TRBJ2-7, with 9 bases lining up with TRBD1. There are 14 residues in the CDR3. The germline V gene has CDR1 SGHDT and CDR2 YYEEEE. V lost 4 bases, J lost 5 bases, and 7 bases stayed unmatched. The CDR3 protein is CASSRDRVVNEQYF. In nucleotides, the CDR3 is TGTGCCAGCAGCCGGGACAGGGTGGTGAACGAGCAGTACTTC.

The V call is TRBV25-1, the J call TRBJ2-7; 9 bases are a match to TRBD1. CDR1 is MGHDK and CDR2 is SYGVNS in the germline V gene. V was pared by 2 bases and J by 1 base, with 6 bases of the junction left unmatched. The CDR3 has 16 amino acids. CDR3 amino acids: CASSEIQGARSYEQYF. The CDR3 DNA follows: TGTGCCAGCAGTGAAATACAGGGGGCGCGATCCTACGAGCAGTACTTC.

The chain recombines TRBV6-1 with TRBJ1-1; D remains unclear. The germline V and J ends were trimmed by 6 bases and 0 bases, with 11 bases remaining between them. The V gene's germline CDR1 is MNHNS and CDR2 SASEGT. This CDR3 is built from 14 residues. The CDR3 sequence is CASRLQIMNTEAFF. The CDR3 DNA reads TGTGCCAGCAGGCTACAGATCATGAACACTGAAGCTTTCTTT.

The rearrangement uses TRBV5-1 and TRBJ1-1, with D hard to call. The V gene's germline CDR1 is SGHRS and CDR2 YFSETQ. V was shortened by 0 bases and J by 5 bases, with 8 bases between the two germline ends. This CDR3 region has 13 residues. CDR3 region: CASSLDRGTEAFF. The DNA of the CDR3 is TGCGCCAGCAGCTTGGATCGGGGAACTGAAGCTTTCTTT.

This sequence joins TRBV29-1 and TRBJ2-2; maybe TRBD1 (5 bases). The CDR3 runs 13 residues. CDR1 is SQVTM and CDR2 is ANQGSEA in the germline V gene. Trimming removed 1 base at V and 5 bases at J, with 8 bases between. The CDR3 here is CSVEGPGTGELFF. The DNA of the CDR3 is TGCAGCGTTGAAGGGCCAGGGACCGGGGAGCTGTTTTTT.